Listed below are T cell receptor beta chains from one sample, sequenced in a study of T cells after yellow fever vaccination. From the 5' RACE reads, TCRdb called clonotypes with MiXCR, one entry per CDR3 protein. The table records more than 65,000 distinct CDR3 sequences, about an eighth of them present only once. The specimen comprised CD8+ T cells not binding an NS4B(214-222) dextramer, sorted from PBMCs, sampled roughly 23 days after the first yellow fever vaccination. The source is a man between 18 and 29 years old who received the YFV17D yellow fever vaccine. CDR3s include the opening cysteine and the closing phenylalanine or tryptophan. The D gene is left open where the match is weak. Only part of the rows carry a size: once, few, many, or a class if the clone is expanded.

d_gene,j_gene,v_gene,abundance,CDR3nt,CDR3aa
NA,TRBJ1-1,TRBV20-1,many,TGCAGTGCTAGAGATCGAGAAGGGCCTGAAGCTTTCTTT,CSARDREGPEAFF
NA,TRBJ2-1,TRBV3-1,NA,TGTGCCAGCAGCCACCTACCCCCTCTCGGGTACAATGAGCAGTTCTTC,CASSHLPPLGYNEQFF
NA,TRBJ2-5,TRBV6-1,NA,TGTGCCAGCAGCCCGGACACAGCAGCAGAGACCCAGTACTTC,CASSPDTAAETQYF
TRBD1,TRBJ1-1,TRBV20-1,NA,TGCAGTGCAAGGGACAGGAAAGCTTTCTTT,CSARDRKAFF
NA,TRBJ1-2,TRBV6-5,few,TGTGCCAGCAGTTACGGAGGCAGGACCCGATCTAACTATGGCTACACCTTC,CASSYGGRTRSNYGYTF
NA,TRBJ2-2,TRBV9,NA,TGTGCCAGCAGCGTAGTTGGTGGGGAGCTGTTTTTT,CASSVVGGELFF
NA,TRBJ1-1,TRBV12-3/TRBV12-4,few,TGTGCCAGCAGTTCAGGGGTTTTCCATGAAGCTTTCTTT,CASSSGVFHEAFF
NA,TRBJ1-5,TRBV12-3/TRBV12-4,few,TGTGCCAGCAGTTGGGGGGGCCTGGGTGGCAATCAGCCCCAGCATTTT,CASSWGGLGGNQPQHF
TRBD2,TRBJ2-5,TRBV19,few,TGTGCCAGTAGTATCATGGCTAGCGGGGTCATACAAGAGACCCAGTACTTC,CASSIMASGVIQETQYF
NA,TRBJ1-1,TRBV5-1,NA,TGCGCCAGCAGCTTGGCCCGCGGAGGGCTTAACACTGAAGCTTTCTTT,CASSLARGGLNTEAFF
NA,TRBJ1-1,TRBV29-1,few,TGCAGCGGCCAGGGCGTTATGAACACTGAAGCTTTCTTT,CSGQGVMNTEAFF
NA,TRBJ1-2,TRBV5-1,NA,TGCGCCAGCAGCTTGGAGGCGGATGGCTACACCTTC,CASSLEADGYTF
NA,TRBJ1-2,TRBV12-3/TRBV12-4,few,TGTGCCAGCAGTTCCACCTTAGTCAACTATGGCTACACCTTC,CASSSTLVNYGYTF
NA,TRBJ1-6,TRBV27,NA,TGTGCCAGCAGTTTCGGTTATAATTCACCCCTCCACTTT,CASSFGYNSPLHF
NA,TRBJ2-5,TRBV7-9,NA,TGTGCCAGCAGCCCGTCTGGCCAGGGGACCCAGTACTTC,CASSPSGQGTQYF
TRBD1,TRBJ1-1,TRBV7-9,NA,TGTGCCAGCAGCTTACTACGGACAGGGGGCAGTTCTGAAGCTTTCTTT,CASSLLRTGGSSEAFF
NA,TRBJ2-4,TRBV12-3/TRBV12-4,NA,TGTGCCAGCTCATCCCCCGGGGACTACTATCAGGGGAGGCTGGACATTCAGTACTTC,CASSSPGDYYQGRLDIQYF
NA,TRBJ2-6,TRBV11-1,NA,TGTGCCAGCAGCTTCCCCCTGCTGGGGGAGATATCTGGGGCCAACGTCCTGACTTTC,CASSFPLLGEISGANVLTF
NA,TRBJ2-7,TRBV27,NA,TGTGCCAGCAGTTTGATAGGGGACGAGCAGTACTTC,CASSLIGDEQYF
TRBD1,TRBJ2-3,TRBV28,many,TGTGCCAGCAGTTTAGGGACAGGCCACACAGATACGCAGTATTTT,CASSLGTGHTDTQYF
NA,TRBJ2-1,TRBV7-6,NA,TGTGCCAGCAGCATTAGCGGGACAGCTTACAATGAGCAGTTCTTC,CASSISGTAYNEQFF
TRBD2,TRBJ2-1,TRBV29-1,few,TGCAGCGGCGCCGGGACTAGCGGATACAATGAGCAGTTCTTC,CSGAGTSGYNEQFF
NA,TRBJ2-7,TRBV6-2/TRBV6-3,few,TGTGCCAGCAGTGTTCCCCGGGACATATCAGGGGTAGTCTCCTACGAGCAGTACTTC,CASSVPRDISGVVSYEQYF
NA,TRBJ2-1,TRBV20-1,few,TGCAGTGCGATCAGGACTACCTACAATGAGCAGTTCTTC,CSAIRTTYNEQFF
NA,TRBJ2-1,TRBV27,NA,TGTGCCAGCAGTTTATTGGACCGTGTCAATGAGCAGTTCTTC,CASSLLDRVNEQFF
NA,TRBJ1-1,TRBV20-1,NA,TGCAGTGCTAGAGGAATTGGGCACACAGGCCTGAACACTGAAGCTTTCTTT,CSARGIGHTGLNTEAFF
TRBD2,TRBJ2-3,TRBV12-3/TRBV12-4,NA,TGTGCCAGCAGTTCTAGCGGGGGGGTGTCAGATACGCAGTATTTT,CASSSSGGVSDTQYF
NA,TRBJ1-1,TRBV20-1,few,TGCAGTGCTAGAGATCAGGAGAGAGGGAGGACTGAAGCTTTCTTT,CSARDQERGRTEAFF
TRBD2,TRBJ2-7,TRBV4-1,NA,TGCGCCAGCAGCCAAGGTAGCGGGGGCTACGAGCAGTACTTC,CASSQGSGGYEQYF
NA,TRBJ1-4,TRBV3-1,few,TGTGCCAGCAGCCAAGACGACGCTTTGGTATTGAGGGGCTTTTTT,CASSQDDALVLRGFF
NA,TRBJ1-2,TRBV29-1,few,TGCAGCGTTGAAGACGGAGATGGCTACACCTTC,CSVEDGDGYTF
NA,TRBJ2-1,TRBV6-2/TRBV6-3,NA,TGTGCCAGCAGCGGAGGTATAAGGGCTCCCCGTAATGAGCAGTTCTTC,CASSGGIRAPRNEQFF
TRBD1,TRBJ2-7,TRBV12-3/TRBV12-4,few,TGTGCCAGCAGTGGGGGTTCGGGACAGGGGATCGAGCAGTACTTC,CASSGGSGQGIEQYF
NA,TRBJ2-1,TRBV4-1,few,TGCGCCAGCAGCCAAAGTCAAAATGAGCAGTTCTTC,CASSQSQNEQFF
NA,TRBJ2-1,TRBV29-1,NA,TGCAGCGTTTGGTCGTGGAGTAAGTTCTTC,CSVWSWSKFF